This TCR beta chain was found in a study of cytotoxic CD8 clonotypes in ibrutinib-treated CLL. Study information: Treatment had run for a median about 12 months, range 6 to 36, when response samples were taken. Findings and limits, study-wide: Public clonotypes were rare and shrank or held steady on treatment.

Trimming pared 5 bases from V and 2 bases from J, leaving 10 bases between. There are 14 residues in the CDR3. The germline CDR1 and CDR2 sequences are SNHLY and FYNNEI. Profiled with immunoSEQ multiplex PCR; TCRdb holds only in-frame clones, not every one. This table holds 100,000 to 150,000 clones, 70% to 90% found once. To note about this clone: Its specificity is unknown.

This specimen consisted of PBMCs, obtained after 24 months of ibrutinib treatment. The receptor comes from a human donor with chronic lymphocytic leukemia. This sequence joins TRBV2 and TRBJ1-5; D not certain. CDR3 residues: CASSQDRGNQPQHF. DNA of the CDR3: TGTGCCAGCAGTCAAGACCGTGGCAATCAGCCCCAGCATTTT.